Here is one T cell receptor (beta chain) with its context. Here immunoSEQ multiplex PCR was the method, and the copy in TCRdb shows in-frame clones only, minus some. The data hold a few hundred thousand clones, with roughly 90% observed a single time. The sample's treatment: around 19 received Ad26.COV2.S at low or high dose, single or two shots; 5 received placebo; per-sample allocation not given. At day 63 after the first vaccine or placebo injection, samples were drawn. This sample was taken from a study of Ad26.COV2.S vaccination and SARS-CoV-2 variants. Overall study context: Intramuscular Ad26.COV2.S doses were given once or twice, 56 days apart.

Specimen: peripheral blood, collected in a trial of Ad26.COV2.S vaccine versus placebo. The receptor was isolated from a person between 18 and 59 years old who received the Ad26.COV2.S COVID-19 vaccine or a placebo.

The CDR3 spells CASSIPSGGNTQYF. CDR3 nucleotides: TGTGCCAGCAGCATCCCCTCAGGGGGAAATACGCAGTATTTT. This chain connects TRBV9 to TRBJ2-3; 7 positions match TRBD1. Per the germline V gene, CDR1 is SGDLS and CDR2 is YYNGEE. The CDR3 consists of 14 residues. V was pared by 4 bases and J by 7 bases, with 9 bases of the junction left unmatched.